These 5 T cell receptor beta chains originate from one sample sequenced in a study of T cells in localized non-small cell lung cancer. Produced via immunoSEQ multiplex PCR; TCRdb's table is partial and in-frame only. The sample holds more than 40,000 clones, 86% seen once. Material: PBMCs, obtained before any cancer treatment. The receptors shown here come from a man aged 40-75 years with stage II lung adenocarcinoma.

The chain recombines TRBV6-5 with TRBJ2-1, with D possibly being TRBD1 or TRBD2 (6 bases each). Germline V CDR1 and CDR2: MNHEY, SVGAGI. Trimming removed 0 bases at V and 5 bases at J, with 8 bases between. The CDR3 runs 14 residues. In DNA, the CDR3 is TGTGCCAGCAGTTACTCGAGGGGGGACAATGAGCAGTTCTTC. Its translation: CASSYSRGDNEQFF.

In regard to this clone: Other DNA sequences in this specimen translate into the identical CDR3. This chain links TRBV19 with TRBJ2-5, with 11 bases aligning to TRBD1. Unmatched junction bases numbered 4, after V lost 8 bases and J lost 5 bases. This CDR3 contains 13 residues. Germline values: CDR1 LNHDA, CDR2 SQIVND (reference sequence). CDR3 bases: TGTGCCAGTCGGACAGGGGGCGGGGAGACCCAGTACTTC. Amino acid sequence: CASRTGGGETQYF.

CDR3 DNA: TGTGCCATCAGTCGAGGCCCGGTAGGCATCGGGGAGCTGTTTTTT. Translation gives CAISRGPVGIGELFF. The chain combines TRBV10-3 with TRBJ2-2; D ambiguous. The length of the CDR3 is 15 residues. Germline CDR1 and CDR2: ENHRY and SYGVKD. The V end was cut by 5 bases, the J end by 7 bases, with 17 bases between.

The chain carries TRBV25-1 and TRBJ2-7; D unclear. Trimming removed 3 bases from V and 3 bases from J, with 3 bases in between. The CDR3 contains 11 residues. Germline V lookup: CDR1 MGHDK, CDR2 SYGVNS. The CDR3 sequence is CASSDGYEQYF. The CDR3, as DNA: TGTGCCAGCAGTGATGGCTACGAGCAGTACTTC.

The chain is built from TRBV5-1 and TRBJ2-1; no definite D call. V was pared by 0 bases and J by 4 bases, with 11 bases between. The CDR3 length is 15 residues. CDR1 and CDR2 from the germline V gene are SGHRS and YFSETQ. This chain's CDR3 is CASSLEPGAYNEQFF. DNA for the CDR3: TGCGCCAGCAGCTTGGAACCAGGAGCGTACAATGAGCAGTTCTTC.